This paragraph covers one T cell receptor (beta chain) sequence. The count of this clone is one. Its antigen has not been determined. Base quality data are lacking; no much larger clone is found one base away. The data belong to a study of T cell responses to AZD1222 COVID-19 vaccine (dated by TCRdb to the early 2020s). In terms of the full investigation: AZD1222 recipients given second doses at about 4 weeks or at about 12 weeks were pooled, since spike-specific TCR depth and breadth were not found to differ between the two schedules. A total of 230 to 250 trial participants underwent TCR sequencing, of whom 207 had received two doses of AZD1222 and some 26 had received two doses of the MenACWY control vaccine. Enrollment into the trials was organized by age into subgroups of 18-55, 56-69 and 70-plus years, and those subgroups contained approximately 160, 26 and 62 TCR-sequenced participants, respectively.

Points the paper makes about the study in general: No day 14 peak-response samples were available, so repertoires were characterized only after the peak T cell response. In the small 56-69-year group, the increase in depth fell short of significance, most likely because of low power. Reportedly, almost half of the unique spike-specific TCRs recognized epitopes lying outside the regions that are mutated in the B.1.351 and B.1.1.7 variants. Only five or six AZD1222 recipients were SARS-CoV-2 seropositive at baseline, limiting conclusions about previously exposed vaccinees. After two AZD1222 doses, spike-specific TCR breadth and depth were significantly higher than at day 0 and than in MenACWY recipients. The whole spike protein was spanned by vaccine-associated CD4 TCRs, and dominant responses were seen in regions 160-218 and 743-854. Participants were mostly white British, with more females than males. The authors suggested clonal diversity may have been underestimated.

The CDR3 regions of human TCRbeta chains were analyzed by immunosequencing. Per the source publication's procedure: Repertoire TCRs were checked for matches against a reference library of SARS-CoV-2-specific TCRs that had been generated using the MIRA antigen-specificity platform. Breadth was defined as the fraction of unique TCRs that were SARS-CoV-2-associated, and depth was defined as the fraction of total T cells that were SARS-CoV-2-associated. Each spike-specific TCR was assigned to its reactive spike region and to a CD4 or CD8 class using the MIRA data. Log10-transformed breadth and depth values were compared by one-way ANOVA with Sidak's multiple comparisons tests. The table comes from immuneACCESS by way of TCRdb, which keeps in-frame sequences with V and J called. Part of the clones is missing from these tables; in studies checked, under half for an unresolved V gene and the rest for unknown reasons. V, J and clone size were drawn from that table, and D and trimming were deduced from the DNA. This sample is represented by about 78,000 clones; nearly 85% of them were singletons. The leading ten clones occupy roughly 3.1% of the sample.

The time point label for this specimen denotes: baseline before first vaccination. The vaccinee samples were drawn from two UK trials, COV001 and COV002, one of which was a single-blind randomized controlled phase 2/3 trial testing AZD1222 (ChAdOx1 nCoV-19) in healthy adults. For TCRbeta chain sequencing, PBMC samples from trial participants were taken at day 0 and at day 28 after the second dose. The germline V and J ends show losses of 4 bases and 0 bases respectively, and no gene match explains 8 bases of the junction. Reading from cysteine to phenylalanine, the CDR3 counts 16 amino acids. Only CDR3 DNA is held: 48 bases, read in frame from base 1. CDR1 LNHDA and CDR2 SQIVND are derived from the germline V gene (reference sequence).

The sample in question was peripheral blood, obtained on day 0 of AZD1222 vaccination. In this chain, TRBV19 is recombined with TRBJ1-2, with TRBD1 matching 7 junction bases. The clonotype was recovered from an adult in good health. The CDR3 is CASSNRGQVANYGYTF. The nucleotides read TGTGCCAGTAGTAATCGTGGACAGGTTGCTAACTATGGCTACACCTTC.